The text below deals with one TCR beta chain. Its target is unknown. The germline V and J ends were trimmed by 8 bases and 0 bases, with 11 bases remaining between them. Germline-derived CDR1 and CDR2 are SNHLY and FYNNEI. The CDR3 covers 14 residues. The source of the sample is a study of T cell responses to AZD1222 COVID-19 vaccine. Findings and caveats of the study: Regions left unmutated in variants are reportedly the target of nearly half of spike-specific TCRs. Vaccination with two AZD1222 doses was followed by a rise in Spike-specific TCR breadth and depth. Most donors were white British and more were female, and clonal diversity was possibly underestimated.

Here immunoSEQ multiplex PCR was the method, and the copy in TCRdb shows in-frame clones only, minus some. The data contain approximately 120,000 clones, 75% to 95% of them singletons. This specimen was peripheral blood, taken on day 0 of AZD1222 vaccination. J is TRBJ2-1 and V is TRBV2; tentatively, D is TRBD2 (5 bases). This clonotype was obtained from an adult in good health. The CDR3 sequence is CASGERSSYNEQFF. CDR3 nucleotides: TGTGCCAGCGGGGAGCGTAGCTCCTACAATGAGCAGTTCTTC.